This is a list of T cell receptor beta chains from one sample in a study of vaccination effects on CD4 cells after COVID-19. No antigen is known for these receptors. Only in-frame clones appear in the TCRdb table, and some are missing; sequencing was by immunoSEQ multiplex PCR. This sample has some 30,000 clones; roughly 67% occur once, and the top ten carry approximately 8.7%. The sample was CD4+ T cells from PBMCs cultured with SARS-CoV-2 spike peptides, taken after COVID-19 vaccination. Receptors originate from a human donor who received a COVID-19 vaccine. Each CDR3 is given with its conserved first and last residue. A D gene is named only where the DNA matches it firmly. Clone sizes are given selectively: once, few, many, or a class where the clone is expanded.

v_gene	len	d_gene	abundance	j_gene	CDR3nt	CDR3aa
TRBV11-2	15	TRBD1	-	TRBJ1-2	TGTGCCAGCAGAAAGCCGGGACAGGGAACCCATGGCTACACCTTC	CASRKPGQGTHGYTF
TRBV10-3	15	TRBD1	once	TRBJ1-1	TGTGCCATCACGGACAGGGGGCAAGGGGACACTGAAGCTTTCTTT	CAITDRGQGDTEAFF
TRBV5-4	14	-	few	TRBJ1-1	TGTGCCATCTCCAGGGAGGGTAGAGACACTGAAGCTTTCTTT	CAISREGRDTEAFF
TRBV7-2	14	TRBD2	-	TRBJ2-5	TGTGCCAGCAGCCGGCCGGGGGGAGGCGAGACCCAGTACTTC	CASSRPGGGETQYF
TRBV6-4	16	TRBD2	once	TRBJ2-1	TGTGCCAGCAGTCGAGATGGACTAGCGGGGGGAAATGAGCAGTTCTTC	CASSRDGLAGGNEQFF
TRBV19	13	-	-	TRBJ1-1	TGTGCCAGTAGTTTTGAAGGATTTGGTAGGGCTTTCTTT	CASSFEGFGRAFF
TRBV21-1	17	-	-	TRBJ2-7	TGTGCCAGCAGCAAAGCACGGTTTCCAGGGGGAATCTACGAGCAGTACTTC	CASSKARFPGGIYEQYF
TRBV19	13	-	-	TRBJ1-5	TGTGCCAGCAGAGACAGCGGTTATCAGCCCCAGCATTTT	CASRDSGYQPQHF
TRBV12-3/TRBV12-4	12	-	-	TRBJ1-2	TGTGCCAGCAGTTTTGATTTGGGAGGCTACACCTTC	CASSFDLGGYTF
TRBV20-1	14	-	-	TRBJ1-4	TGCAGTGCTAGTCGTTCGCAGGGTGATGAAAAACTGTTTTTT	CSASRSQGDEKLFF
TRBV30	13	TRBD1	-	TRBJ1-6	TGTGCCTGGAATCGACAGGGGAGGACACCCCTCCACTTT	CAWNRQGRTPLHF
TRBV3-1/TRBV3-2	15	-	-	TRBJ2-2	TGTGCCAGCAGCCAAGGGATCCTCTTTACCGGGGAGCTGTTTTTT	CASSQGILFTGELFF
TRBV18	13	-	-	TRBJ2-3	TGTGCCAGCTCCCTCACCGGGTCAGATACGCAGTATTTT	CASSLTGSDTQYF
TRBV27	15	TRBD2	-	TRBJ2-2	TGTGCCAGCAGTCCGGGACTAGCGGCGACCGGGGAGCTGTTTTTT	CASSPGLAATGELFF
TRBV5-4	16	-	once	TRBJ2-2	TGTGCCAGCAGCTTGGTGGCTAGCGAAAACACCGGGGAGCTGTTTTTT	CASSLVASENTGELFF
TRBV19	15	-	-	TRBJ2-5	TGTGCCAGTAGTATAAGCGGAGTTGAACAAGAGACCCAGTACTTC	CASSISGVEQETQYF
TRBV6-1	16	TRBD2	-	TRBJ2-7	TGTGCCAGCAGTGGGGGACTAGCGGGATTTATTTACGAGCAGTACTTC	CASSGGLAGFIYEQYF
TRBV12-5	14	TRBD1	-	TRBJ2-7	TGTGCTAGTGGTTTGGGGACAGGGGGCTACGAGCAGTACTTC	CASGLGTGGYEQYF
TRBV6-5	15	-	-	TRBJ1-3	TGTGCCAGCAGTCCCACCGCGACCTCTGGAAACACCATATATTTT	CASSPTATSGNTIYF
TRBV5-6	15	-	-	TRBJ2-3	TGTGCCAGCAGCCCCACCGGGCGAATCACAGATACGCAGTATTTT	CASSPTGRITDTQYF
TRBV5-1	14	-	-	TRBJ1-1	TGCGCCAGCAGCCCATGGGGGCTGAACACTGAAGCTTTCTTT	CASSPWGLNTEAFF
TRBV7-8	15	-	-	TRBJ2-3	TGTGCCAGCAGACTAGGTCGAATTAGCACAGATACGCAGTATTTT	CASRLGRISTDTQYF
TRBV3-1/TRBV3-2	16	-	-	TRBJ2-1	TGTGCCAGCAGCCAAGATATCCCTAGAGCCCACAATGAGCAGTTCTTC	CASSQDIPRAHNEQFF